This T cell receptor (beta chain) stems from a study of cytomegalovirus exposure and HLA in healthy donors. Across the whole study: Falling in the Caucasian-associated ancestry cluster were roughly 86% of 398 genotyped donors.

Remarks on this clone: Its antigen is not identified.

Study-wide results and limits: The authors later found TCR association rates varying by HLA locus, with DRB1 most and HLA-C fewest. The study listed approximately 160 cytomegalovirus-associated TCR beta chains. Exclusion as indistinguishable affected some V segments, including TRBV6-2 and TRBV6-3.

Germline CDR1 and CDR2: LNHDA and SQIVND (reference sequence). The V and J ends lost 5 bases and 8 bases, in that order; junction bases with no gene match: 9. CDR3 length: 14 residues. Primers included in the PCR were 60 Vbeta and 13 Jbeta primers. Profiled with immunoSEQ multiplex PCR; TCRdb holds only in-frame clones, not every one. The sample lists some 140,000 clones, approximately 80% occurring once. The chain is built from TRBV19 and TRBJ1-2; 9 positions match TRBD1. This sequence was found in a woman in her 40s in good health and CMV-seronegative. Sequences were obtained from PBMCs. CDR3 amino acids: CASSFFSGTGGYTF. For the CDR3, the DNA is TGTGCCAGTAGTTTTTTCTCCGGGACAGGGGGCTACACCTTC.